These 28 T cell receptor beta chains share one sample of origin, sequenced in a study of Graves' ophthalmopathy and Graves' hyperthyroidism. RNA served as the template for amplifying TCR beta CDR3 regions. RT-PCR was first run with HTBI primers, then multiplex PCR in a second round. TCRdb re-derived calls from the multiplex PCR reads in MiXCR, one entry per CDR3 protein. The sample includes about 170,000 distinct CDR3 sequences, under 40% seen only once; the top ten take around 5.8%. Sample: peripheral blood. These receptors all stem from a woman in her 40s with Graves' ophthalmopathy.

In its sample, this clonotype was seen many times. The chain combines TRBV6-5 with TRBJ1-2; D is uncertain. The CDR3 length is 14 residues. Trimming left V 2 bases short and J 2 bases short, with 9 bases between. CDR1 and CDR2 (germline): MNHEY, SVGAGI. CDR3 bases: TGTGCCAGCAGTTACGGGGAGAAGAACTATGGCTACACCTTC. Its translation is CASSYGEKNYGYTF.

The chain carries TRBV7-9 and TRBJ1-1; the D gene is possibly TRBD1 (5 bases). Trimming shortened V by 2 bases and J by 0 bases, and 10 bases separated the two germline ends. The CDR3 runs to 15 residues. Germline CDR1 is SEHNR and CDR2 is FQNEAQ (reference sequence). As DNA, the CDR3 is TGTGCCAGCAGCTTACCGCGACAGATGAACACTGAAGCTTTCTTT. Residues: CASSLPRQMNTEAFF. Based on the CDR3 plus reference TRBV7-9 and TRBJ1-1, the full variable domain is DTGVSQNPRHKITKRGQNVTFRCDPISEHNRLYWYRQTLGQGPEFLTYFQNEAQLEKSRLLSDRFSAERPKGSFSTLEIQRTEQGDSAMYLCASSLPRQMNTEAFFGQGTRLTVV.

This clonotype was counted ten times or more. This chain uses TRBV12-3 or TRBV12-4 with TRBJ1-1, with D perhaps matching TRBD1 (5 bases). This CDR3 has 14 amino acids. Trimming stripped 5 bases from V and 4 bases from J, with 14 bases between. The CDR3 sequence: CASSKGAASTEAFF. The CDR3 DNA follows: TGTGCCAGCAGTAAAGGGGCGGCTAGCACTGAAGCTTTCTTT.

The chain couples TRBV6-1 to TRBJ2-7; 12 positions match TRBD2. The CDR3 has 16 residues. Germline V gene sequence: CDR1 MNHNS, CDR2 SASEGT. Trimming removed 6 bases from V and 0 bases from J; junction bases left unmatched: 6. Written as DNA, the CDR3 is TGTGCCAGCAGGACCGGGACTAGCGGGTACTCCTACGAGCAGTACTTC. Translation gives CASRTGTSGYSYEQYF.

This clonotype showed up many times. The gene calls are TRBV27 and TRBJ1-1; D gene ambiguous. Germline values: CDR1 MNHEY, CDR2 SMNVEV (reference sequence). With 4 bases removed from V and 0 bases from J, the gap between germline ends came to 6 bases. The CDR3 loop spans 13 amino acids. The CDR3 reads CASSSTMNTEAFF. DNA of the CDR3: TGTGCCAGCAGTTCCACAATGAACACTGAAGCTTTCTTT.

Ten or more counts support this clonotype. The CDR3 DNA reads as TGTGCCAGCAGTGTCAAAGGGGGGGGCATCTACGAGCAGTACTTC. It is translated as CASSVKGGGIYEQYF. V gene TRBV11-3 combines with J gene TRBJ2-7; a possible D gene is TRBD2 (7 bases). V lost 6 bases to trimming and J lost 3 bases, with 18 bases between them. Germline CDR1 is SGHNT and CDR2 is YENEEA. The CDR3 extends over 15 amino acids.

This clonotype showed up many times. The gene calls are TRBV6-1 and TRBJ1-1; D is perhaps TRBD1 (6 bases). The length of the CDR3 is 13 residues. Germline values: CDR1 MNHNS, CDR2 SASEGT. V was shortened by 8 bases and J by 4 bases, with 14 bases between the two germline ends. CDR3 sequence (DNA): TGTGCCAGCTCGGGGGGGCAGGGCACTGAAGCTTTCTTT. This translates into CASSGGQGTEAFF.

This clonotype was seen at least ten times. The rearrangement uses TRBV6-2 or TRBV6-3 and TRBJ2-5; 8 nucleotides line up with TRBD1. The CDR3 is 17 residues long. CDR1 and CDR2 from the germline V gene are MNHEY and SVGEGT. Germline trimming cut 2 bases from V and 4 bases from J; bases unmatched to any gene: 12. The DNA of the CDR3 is TGTGCCAGCAGTTACGGAGGGCAGGGGGCGTTGGGAGAGACCCAGTACTTC. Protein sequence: CASSYGGQGALGETQYF.

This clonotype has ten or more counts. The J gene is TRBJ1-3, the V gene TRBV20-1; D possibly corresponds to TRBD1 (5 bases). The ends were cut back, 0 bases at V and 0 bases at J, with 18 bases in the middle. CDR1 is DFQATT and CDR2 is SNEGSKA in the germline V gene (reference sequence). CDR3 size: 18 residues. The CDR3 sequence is CSARDFQGNLFSGNTIYF. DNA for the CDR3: TGCAGTGCTAGAGATTTCCAGGGAAACCTTTTCTCTGGAAACACCATATATTTT.

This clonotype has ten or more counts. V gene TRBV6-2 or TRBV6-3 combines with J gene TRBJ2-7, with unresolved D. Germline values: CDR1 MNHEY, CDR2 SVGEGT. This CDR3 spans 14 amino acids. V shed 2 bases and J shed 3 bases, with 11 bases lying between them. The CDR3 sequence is CASSYGLVFYEQYF. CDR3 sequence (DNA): TGTGCCAGCAGTTACGGTCTAGTTTTCTACGAGCAGTACTTC.

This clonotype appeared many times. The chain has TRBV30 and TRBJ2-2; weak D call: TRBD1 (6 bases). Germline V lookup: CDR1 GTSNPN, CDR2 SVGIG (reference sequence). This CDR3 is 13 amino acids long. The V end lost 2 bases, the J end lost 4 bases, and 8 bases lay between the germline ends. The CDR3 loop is CAWSIGGTGELFF. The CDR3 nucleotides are TGTGCCTGGAGTATAGGGGGCACCGGGGAGCTGTTTTTT.

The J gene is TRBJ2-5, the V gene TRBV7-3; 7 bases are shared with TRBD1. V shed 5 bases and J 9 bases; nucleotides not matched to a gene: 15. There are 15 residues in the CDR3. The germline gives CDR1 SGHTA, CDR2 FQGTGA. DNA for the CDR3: TGTGCCAGCAGCCTGCTAGGACAGGACTCGGGGCCCCAGTACTTC. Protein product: CASSLLGQDSGPQYF.

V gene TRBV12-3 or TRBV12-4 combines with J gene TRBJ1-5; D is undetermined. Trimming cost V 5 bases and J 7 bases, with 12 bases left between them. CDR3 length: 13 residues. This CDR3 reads CASSPLIGQPQHF. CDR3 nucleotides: TGTGCCAGCAGTCCCTTAATCGGGCAGCCCCAGCATTTT.

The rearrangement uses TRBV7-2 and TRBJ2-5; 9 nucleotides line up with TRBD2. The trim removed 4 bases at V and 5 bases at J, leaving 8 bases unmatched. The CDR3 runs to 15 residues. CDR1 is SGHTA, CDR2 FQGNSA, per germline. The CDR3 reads CASSYLAGPRETQYF. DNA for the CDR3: TGTGCCAGCAGCTATCTAGCGGGACCCAGGGAGACCCAGTACTTC.

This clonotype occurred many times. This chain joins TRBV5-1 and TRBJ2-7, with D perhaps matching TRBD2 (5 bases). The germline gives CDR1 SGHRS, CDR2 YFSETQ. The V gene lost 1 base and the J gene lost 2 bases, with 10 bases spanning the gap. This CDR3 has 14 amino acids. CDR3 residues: CASSLTGIPYEQYF. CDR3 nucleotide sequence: TGCGCCAGCAGCTTGACGGGGATCCCCTACGAGCAGTACTTC.

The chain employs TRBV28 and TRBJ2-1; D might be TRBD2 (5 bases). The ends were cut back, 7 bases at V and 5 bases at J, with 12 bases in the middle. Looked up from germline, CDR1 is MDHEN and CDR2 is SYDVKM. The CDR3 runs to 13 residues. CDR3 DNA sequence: TGTGCCAGCACTTCCGGCGGGCACAATGAGCAGTTCTTC. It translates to CASTSGGHNEQFF.

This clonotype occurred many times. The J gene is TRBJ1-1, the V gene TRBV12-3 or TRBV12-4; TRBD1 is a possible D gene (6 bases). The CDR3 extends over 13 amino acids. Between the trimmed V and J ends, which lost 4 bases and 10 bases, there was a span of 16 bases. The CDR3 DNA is TGTGCCAGCAGTTCTAGGGGGAGGCCTTCAGCTTTCTTT. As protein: CASSSRGRPSAFF.

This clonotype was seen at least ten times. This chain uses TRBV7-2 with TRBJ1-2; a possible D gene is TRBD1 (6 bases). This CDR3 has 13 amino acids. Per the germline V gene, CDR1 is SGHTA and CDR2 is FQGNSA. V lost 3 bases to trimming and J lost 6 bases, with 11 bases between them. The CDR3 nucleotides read TGTGCCAGCAGCTTTCACAGGGAAAATGGCTACACCTTC. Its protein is CASSFHRENGYTF.

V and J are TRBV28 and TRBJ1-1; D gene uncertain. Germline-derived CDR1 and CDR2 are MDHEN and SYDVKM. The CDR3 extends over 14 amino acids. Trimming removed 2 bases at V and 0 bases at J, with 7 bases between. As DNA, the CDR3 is TGTGCCAGCAGTTTAGCCGTGCTGAACACTGAAGCTTTCTTT. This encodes CASSLAVLNTEAFF.

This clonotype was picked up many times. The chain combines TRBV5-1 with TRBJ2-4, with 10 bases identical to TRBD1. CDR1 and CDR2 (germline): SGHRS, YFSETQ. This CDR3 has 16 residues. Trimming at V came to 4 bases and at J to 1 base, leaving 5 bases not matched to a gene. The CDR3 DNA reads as TGCGCCAGCAGCGACCGGGACAGGGGTGCCAAAAACATTCAGTACTTC. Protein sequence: CASSDRDRGAKNIQYF.

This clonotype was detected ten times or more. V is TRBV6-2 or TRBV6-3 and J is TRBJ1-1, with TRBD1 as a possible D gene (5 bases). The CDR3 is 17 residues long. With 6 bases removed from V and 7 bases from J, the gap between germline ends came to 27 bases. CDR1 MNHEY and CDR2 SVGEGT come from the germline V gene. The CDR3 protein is CASSRPTGGVEKDEAFF. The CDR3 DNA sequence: TGTGCCAGCAGCCGCCCGACCGGGGGGGTAGAGAAAGATGAAGCTTTCTTT.

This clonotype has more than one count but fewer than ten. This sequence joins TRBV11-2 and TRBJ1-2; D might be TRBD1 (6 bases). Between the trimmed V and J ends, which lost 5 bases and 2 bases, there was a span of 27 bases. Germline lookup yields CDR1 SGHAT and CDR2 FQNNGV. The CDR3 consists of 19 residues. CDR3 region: CASSPIRFLAGQRNYGYTF. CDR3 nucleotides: TGTGCCAGCAGCCCCATACGCTTCCTTGCGGGACAAAGAAACTATGGCTACACCTTC.

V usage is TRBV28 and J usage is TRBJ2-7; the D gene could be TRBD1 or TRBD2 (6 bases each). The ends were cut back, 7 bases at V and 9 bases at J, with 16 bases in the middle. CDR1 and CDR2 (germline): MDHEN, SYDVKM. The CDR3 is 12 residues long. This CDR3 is CASTLGEGGQYF. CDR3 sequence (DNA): TGTGCCAGCACCTTGGGAGAGGGGGGGCAGTACTTC.

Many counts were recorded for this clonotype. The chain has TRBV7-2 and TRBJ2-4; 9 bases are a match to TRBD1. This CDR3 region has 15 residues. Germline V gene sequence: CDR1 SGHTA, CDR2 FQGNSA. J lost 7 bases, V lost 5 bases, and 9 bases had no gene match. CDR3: CASSADRGGFNIQYF. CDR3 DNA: TGTGCCAGCAGCGCGGACAGGGGTGGATTTAACATTCAGTACTTC.

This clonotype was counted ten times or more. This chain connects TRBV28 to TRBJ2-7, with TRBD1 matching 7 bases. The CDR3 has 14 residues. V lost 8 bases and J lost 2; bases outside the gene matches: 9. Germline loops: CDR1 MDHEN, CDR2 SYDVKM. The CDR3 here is CASRPRDRTYEQYF. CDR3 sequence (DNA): TGTGCCAGCCGGCCTCGGGACAGAACCTACGAGCAGTACTTC.

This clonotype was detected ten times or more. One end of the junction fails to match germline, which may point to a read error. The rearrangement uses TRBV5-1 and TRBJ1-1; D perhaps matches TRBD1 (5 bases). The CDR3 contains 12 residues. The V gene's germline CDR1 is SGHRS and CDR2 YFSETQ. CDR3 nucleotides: TGCGCCAGCAGCCATGTGGGAGAGACAGCGACCTTT. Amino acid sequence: CASSHVGETATF.

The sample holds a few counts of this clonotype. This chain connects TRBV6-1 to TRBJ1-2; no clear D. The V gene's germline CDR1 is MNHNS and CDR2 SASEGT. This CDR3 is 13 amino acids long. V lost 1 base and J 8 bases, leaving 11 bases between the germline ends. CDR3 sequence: CASSEDPFGGYTF. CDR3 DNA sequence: TGTGCCAGCAGTGAAGACCCCTTTGGCGGCTACACCTTC.

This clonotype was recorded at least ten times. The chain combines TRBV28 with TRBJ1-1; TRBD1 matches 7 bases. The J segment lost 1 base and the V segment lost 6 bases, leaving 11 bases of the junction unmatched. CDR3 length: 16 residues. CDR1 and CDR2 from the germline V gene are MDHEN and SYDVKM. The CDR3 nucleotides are TGTGCCAGCAGGGCTGGGAGGGGGCAATCGAACACTGAAGCTTTCTTT. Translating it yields CASRAGRGQSNTEAFF.